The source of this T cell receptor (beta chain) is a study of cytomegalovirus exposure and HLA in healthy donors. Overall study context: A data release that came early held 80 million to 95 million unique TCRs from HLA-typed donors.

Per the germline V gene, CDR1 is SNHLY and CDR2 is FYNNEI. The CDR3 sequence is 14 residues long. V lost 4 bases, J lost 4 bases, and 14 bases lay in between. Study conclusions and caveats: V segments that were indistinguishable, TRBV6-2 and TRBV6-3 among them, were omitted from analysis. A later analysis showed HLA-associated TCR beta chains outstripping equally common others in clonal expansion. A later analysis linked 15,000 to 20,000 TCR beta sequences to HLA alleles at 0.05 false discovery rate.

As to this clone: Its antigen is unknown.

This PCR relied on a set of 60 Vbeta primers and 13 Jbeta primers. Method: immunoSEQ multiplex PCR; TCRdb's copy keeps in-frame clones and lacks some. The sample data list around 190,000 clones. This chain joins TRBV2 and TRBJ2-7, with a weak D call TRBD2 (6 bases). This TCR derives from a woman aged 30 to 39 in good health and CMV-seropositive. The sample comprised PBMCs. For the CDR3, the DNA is TGTGCCAGCAGTGCTACTAGCAATTCATACGAGCAGTACTTC. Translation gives CASSATSNSYEQYF.